These 25 T cell receptor beta chains share one sample of origin, sequenced in a study of blood T cell repertoires in COVID-19 (dated by TCRdb to between 2020 and 2021). The method behind the library was the immunoSEQ multiplex PCR assay. What TCRdb holds here is the immuneACCESS table cut down to in-frame rearrangements. Part of the clones is not present; checked against another copy, under half of the missing clones reflect an unresolved V gene, and the others are unexplained. This sample gives 270,000 or so clones in total; under 90% of them show up just once. The ten largest clones add up to around 2.9% of the sample. The sample comprised peripheral blood. These TCRs come from a woman aged 55-75 years with active or convalescent COVID-19.

The rearrangement joins TRBV7-9 to TRBJ1-2; 8 positions match TRBD1. This CDR3 is built from 13 residues. The V gene end was trimmed by 3 bases and the J gene end by 4 bases; junction bases not matched to a gene: 1. In germline, CDR1 is SEHNR, CDR2 FQNEAQ (reference sequence). The CDR3 DNA follows: TGTGCCAGCAGCTTTACAGGGGGCTATGGCTACACCTTC. Its protein is CASSFTGGYGYTF. Looking up the rest from reference TRBV7-9 and TRBJ1-2 gives the full variable domain: DTGVSQNPRHKITKRGQNVTFRCDPISEHNRLYWYRQTLGQGPEFLTYFQNEAQLEKSRLLSDRFSAERPKGSFSTLEIQRTEQGDSAMYLCASSFTGGYGYTFGSGTRLTVV.

The chain employs TRBV4-1 and TRBJ2-6; 9 bases map to TRBD1. The CDR3 runs 15 residues. Unmatched junction bases numbered 3, after V lost 0 bases and J lost 9 bases. CDR1 MGHRA and CDR2 YSYEKL come from the germline V gene. The CDR3 is CASSQDRDRVNVLTF. CDR3 nucleotides: TGCGCCAGCAGCCAAGATCGGGACAGGGTCAACGTCCTGACTTTC.

This sequence joins TRBV29-1 and TRBJ1-1; 7 positions match TRBD1. After removal of 7 bases from V and 6 bases from J, the junction contained 14 bases not matched to a gene. The CDR3 covers 14 residues. Per germline, CDR1 SQVTM and CDR2 ANQGSEA. CDR3 DNA: TGCAGCGCTGCGGACAGGAGACAAGGGGCTGAAGCTTTCTTT. Translated: CSAADRRQGAEAFF. Variable domain in full (rest from reference TRBV29-1 and TRBJ1-1): SAVISQKPSRDICQRGTSLTIQCQVDSQVTMMFWYRQQPGQSLTLIATANQGSEATYESGFVIDKFPISRPNLTFSTLTVSNMSPEDSSIYLCSAADRRQGAEAFFGQGTRLTVV.

The chain joins TRBV5-5 to TRBJ2-7, with a tentative D call TRBD1 (6 bases). Trimming removed 0 bases at V and 4 bases at J, with 14 bases between. Germline V gene sequence: CDR1 SGHKS, CDR2 YYEKEE (reference sequence). The CDR3 loop spans 15 amino acids. CDR3 sequence reads: CASSLGGQSPYEQYF. CDR3 in DNA: TGTGCCAGCAGCTTGGGTGGACAGTCCCCTTACGAGCAGTACTTC.

DNA for the CDR3: TGTGCCAGCACCCCCCGCGGGACGACAGATACGCAGTATTTT. It translates to CASTPRGTTDTQYF. The gene calls are TRBV11-2 and TRBJ2-3; TRBD2 is a possible D gene (6 bases). CDR1 is SGHAT, CDR2 FQNNGV, per germline. This CDR3 spans 14 amino acids. Trimming removed 7 bases at V and 3 bases at J, with 14 bases between.

The chain has TRBV7-2 and TRBJ1-2; D may be TRBD1 (5 bases). Germline CDR1 SGHTA, CDR2 FQGNSA. The V and J ends lost 7 bases and 5 bases respectively, with 17 bases between them. The CDR3 is 14 residues long. The CDR3 reads CASTQNGGGYGYTF. The CDR3 DNA reads TGTGCCAGCACCCAGAACGGGGGAGGTTATGGCTACACCTTC. The full variable domain, its missing parts supplied by reference TRBV7-2 and TRBJ1-2, is GAGVSQSPSNKVTEKGKDVELRCDPISGHTALYWYRQSLGQGLEFLIYFQGNSAPDKSGLPSDRFSAERTGGSVSTLTIQRTQQEDSAVYLCASTQNGGGYGYTFGSGTRLTVV.

This chain links TRBV3-1 (or the pseudogene TRBV3-2) with TRBJ1-2, with a weak D call TRBD1 (5 bases). Germline V gives CDR1 LGHDT, CDR2 YNNKEL (reference sequence). The V end lost 4 bases, the J end lost 6 bases, and 21 bases lay between the germline ends. This CDR3 has 16 residues. The CDR3 sequence is CASSPDSVVRGNGYTF. The DNA for the CDR3 is TGTGCCAGCAGCCCCGACAGCGTAGTGCGGGGGAATGGCTACACCTTC.

The V and J genes are TRBV3-1 (or the pseudogene TRBV3-2) and TRBJ2-2, with TRBD1 identical over 11 bases. Germline loops: CDR1 LGHDT, CDR2 YNNKEL (reference sequence). V shed 5 bases and J 5 bases; nucleotides not matched to a gene: 10. This CDR3 region has 17 residues. CDR3 DNA: TGTGCCAGCAGCGTGCAAAGAGGGACAGGGGGAACCGGGGAGCTGTTTTTT. Translation gives CASSVQRGTGGTGELFF.

The chain combines TRBV12-5 with TRBJ2-7, with D perhaps TRBD1 (6 bases). The CDR3 is 13 residues long. The ends were cut back, 1 base at V and 6 bases at J, with 10 bases in the middle. CDR1 is LGHNT and CDR2 is FRNRAP in the germline V gene. The CDR3 region has the DNA TGTGCTAGTGGTTTGGGGGGGACAACCGAGCAGTACTTC. This translates into CASGLGGTTEQYF.

The rearrangement uses TRBV5-1 and TRBJ2-1, with 8 bases fitting TRBD2. The trim removed 0 bases at V and 2 bases at J, leaving 4 bases unmatched. Per the germline V gene, CDR1 is SGHRS and CDR2 is YFSETQ. The CDR3 runs to 16 residues. CDR3 protein: CASSLAGGYTYNEQFF. As DNA, the CDR3 is TGCGCCAGCAGCTTGGCGGGGGGGTACACCTACAATGAGCAGTTCTTC.

V and J are TRBV7-9 and TRBJ1-5; 8 bases match TRBD1. CDR1 and CDR2 from the germline V gene are SEHNR and FQNEAQ (reference sequence). Unmatched junction bases numbered 6, after V lost 2 bases and J lost 0 bases. This CDR3 is built from 17 residues. The CDR3 region is CASSLSPTGGSNQPQHF. Written as DNA, the CDR3 is TGTGCCAGCAGCTTATCCCCAACAGGGGGTAGCAATCAGCCCCAGCATTTT.

In the case of this clone: The junction departs from the called germline gene at one end, perhaps through a read error. The DNA of the CDR3 is TGTGCCAGCAGCGTAGGATGGCTAGCGGGGGGATTGGACTTC. Amino acid sequence: CASSVGWLAGGLDF. The chain joins TRBV9 to TRBJ2-7, with 11 positions matching TRBD2. The CDR3 is 14 residues long. The V gene's germline CDR1 is SGDLS and CDR2 YYNGEE. Complete variable domain (other parts from reference TRBV9 and TRBJ2-7): DSGVTQTPKHLITATGQRVTLRCSPRSGDLSVYWYQQSLDQGLQFLIQYYNGEERAKGNILERFSAQQFPDLHSELNLSSLELGDSALYFCASSVGWLAGGLDFGPGTRLTVT.

CDR3 region: CASSLSSGTSYNEQFF. The CDR3 nucleotides read TGTGCCAGCTCACTAAGTAGCGGAACCTCCTACAATGAGCAGTTCTTC. The chain has TRBV18 and TRBJ2-1; a weak D match, TRBD2 (6 bases). The CDR3 covers 16 residues. Germline V gene data show CDR1 as KGHSH and CDR2 as LQKENI. V was pared by 4 bases and J by 0 bases, with 13 bases between.

The chain links TRBV19 to TRBJ2-5, with 7 bases fitting TRBD2. The V and J ends lost 6 bases and 6 bases, in that order; junction bases with no gene match: 7. CDR1 and CDR2 from the germline V gene are LNHDA and SQIVND (reference sequence). The CDR3 length is 13 residues. The CDR3 loop reads CASSLGGEKTQYF. Here the CDR3 DNA reads TGTGCCAGTAGCCTTGGGGGGGAGAAGACCCAGTACTTC.

The V call is TRBV7-2, the J call TRBJ1-1; the D is unclear. The CDR3 extends over 15 amino acids. Germline assignment: CDR1 SGHTA and CDR2 FQGNSA. The V end lost 1 base, the J end lost 2 bases, and 11 bases lay between the germline ends. CDR3 DNA sequence: TGTGCCAGCAGCTTAGGGCCGGGTGGCAACACTGAAGCTTTCTTT. Its protein product is CASSLGPGGNTEAFF. The variable domain in full, completed from reference TRBV7-2 and TRBJ1-1, reads GAGVSQSPSNKVTEKGKDVELRCDPISGHTALYWYRQSLGQGLEFLIYFQGNSAPDKSGLPSDRFSAERTGGSVSTLTIQRTQQEDSAVYLCASSLGPGGNTEAFFGQGTRLTVV.

This clone was observed a handful of times. The chain combines TRBV5-4 with TRBJ1-2; 9 positions match TRBD1. The ends lost 0 bases at V and 4 bases at J; junction bases unmatched: 7. The CDR3 loop spans 16 amino acids. Germline V lookup: CDR1 SGHNT, CDR2 YYREEE (reference sequence). CDR3 in DNA: TGTGCCAGCAGCTTGGGCAACCGGGACAGGGTCTATGGCTACACCTTC. Encoded protein: CASSLGNRDRVYGYTF.

V and J are TRBV7-2 and TRBJ1-4; 7 nucleotides match TRBD1. Germline V gene sequence: CDR1 SGHTA, CDR2 FQGNSA. Trimming at V came to 8 bases and at J to 8 bases, leaving 11 bases not matched to a gene. The CDR3 is made up of 14 amino acids. CDR3 bases: TGTGCCAGCTCCTCCGGGACAGCAGCCGAAAAACTGTTTTTT. Amino acids: CASSSGTAAEKLFF.

This clone showed up just a few times. This same CDR3 is encoded by further DNA sequences in the sample. The chain couples TRBV10-2 to TRBJ1-5; 9 bases are a match to TRBD1. CDR1 is WSHSY, CDR2 SAAADI, per germline. The V and J ends lost 4 bases and 7 bases, in that order; junction bases with no gene match: 2. The CDR3 length is 13 residues. CDR3 amino acids: CASSGQGGQPQHF. The CDR3 DNA sequence: TGCGCCAGCAGTGGACAGGGGGGGCAGCCCCAGCATTTT.

This chain joins TRBV9 and TRBJ2-1; 10 bases fit TRBD1. CDR3 length: 16 amino acids. CDR1 and CDR2 from the germline V gene are SGDLS and YYNGEE. The J segment lost 7 bases and the V segment lost 3 bases, leaving 10 bases of the junction unmatched. The CDR3 nucleotides read TGTGCCAGCAGCGGAAACGACAGGGGGCGAGGAAATGAGCAGTTCTTC. Protein: CASSGNDRGRGNEQFF.

The chain joins TRBV5-8 to TRBJ2-1; 9 bases map to TRBD2. Germline CDR1 and CDR2: SGHTS and YDEGEE. The V gene end was trimmed by 4 bases and the J gene end by 2 bases; junction bases not matched to a gene: 7. The CDR3 extends over 16 amino acids. The CDR3 loop is CASSPVERGAYNEQFF. CDR3 coding DNA: TGTGCCAGCAGCCCTGTGGAGCGGGGGGCCTACAATGAGCAGTTCTTC.

The rearrangement uses TRBV15 and TRBJ1-3; a weak D match, TRBD1 (5 bases). The V and J ends lost 0 bases and 4 bases respectively, with 10 bases between them. CDR3 length: 15 amino acids. Per germline, CDR1 LNHNV and CDR2 YYDKDF (reference sequence). Here the CDR3 DNA reads TGTGCCACCAGCAGAGATCAAGGGGCGGGAAACACCATATATTTT. It codes for CATSRDQGAGNTIYF. Looking up the rest from reference TRBV15 and TRBJ1-3 gives the full variable domain: DAMVIQNPRYQVTQFGKPVTLSCSQTLNHNVMYWYQQKSSQAPKLLFHYYDKDFNNEADTPDNFQSRRPNTSFCFLDIRSPGLGDTAMYLCATSRDQGAGNTIYFGEGSWLTVV.

The chain uses TRBV5-1 and TRBJ2-5; TRBD1 is a possible D gene (6 bases). The CDR3 has 14 amino acids. V lost 3 bases and J 5 bases, leaving 14 bases between the germline ends. CDR1 is SGHRS, CDR2 YFSETQ, per germline. CDR3 coding DNA: TGCGCCAGCAGCTCAGACAGGTTTTCGGAGACCCAGTACTTC. Translating gives CASSSDRFSETQYF.

The J gene is TRBJ1-2, the V gene TRBV7-8; D ambiguous. The CDR3 is 14 amino acids. V lost 6 bases and J lost 5, with 16 bases in between. Germline CDR1 and CDR2: SGHVS and FQNEAQ. The CDR3: CASSLIPGSYGYTF. In DNA form, the CDR3 reads TGTGCCAGCAGTCTAATCCCCGGGTCTTATGGCTACACCTTC.

This chain links TRBV9 with TRBJ1-3; D ambiguous. V lost 0 bases to trimming and J lost 0 bases, with 10 bases between them. Germline V lookup: CDR1 SGDLS, CDR2 YYNGEE. There are 16 residues in the CDR3. The CDR3: CASSVDHSNSGNTIYF. The CDR3 DNA reads TGTGCCAGCAGCGTAGATCACAGCAACTCTGGAAACACCATATATTTT.

This clone was seen only once. This chain joins TRBV7-9 and TRBJ1-2; no clear D. With 6 bases removed from V and 8 bases from J, the gap between germline ends came to 25 bases. The CDR3 sequence is 16 residues long. From germline, CDR1 is SEHNR and CDR2 FQNEAQ (reference sequence). The CDR3 nucleotides are TGTGCCAGCAGTTTGAATGCGGGTAACTCCCTATCCGGCTACACCTTC. Translating it yields CASSLNAGNSLSGYTF.